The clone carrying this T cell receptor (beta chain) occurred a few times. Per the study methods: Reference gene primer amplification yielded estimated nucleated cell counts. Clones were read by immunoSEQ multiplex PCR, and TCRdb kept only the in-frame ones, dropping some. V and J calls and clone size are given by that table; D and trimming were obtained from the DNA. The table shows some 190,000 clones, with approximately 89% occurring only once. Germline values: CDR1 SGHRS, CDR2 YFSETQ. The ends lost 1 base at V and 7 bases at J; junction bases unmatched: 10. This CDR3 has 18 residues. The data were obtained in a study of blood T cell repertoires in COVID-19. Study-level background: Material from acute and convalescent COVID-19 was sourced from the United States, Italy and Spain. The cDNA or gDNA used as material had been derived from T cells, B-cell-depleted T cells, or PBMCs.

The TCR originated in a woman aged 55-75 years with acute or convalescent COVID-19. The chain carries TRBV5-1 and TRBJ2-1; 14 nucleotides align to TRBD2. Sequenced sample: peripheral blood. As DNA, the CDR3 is TGCGCCAGCAGCTTGTTTGTCTTGGGGACTAGCGGGAGAAATGAGCAGTTCTTC. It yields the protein CASSLFVLGTSGRNEQFF.